One and the same sample provided the 21 T cell receptor beta chains below, sequenced in a study of spatial heterogeneity in lung cancer. Regarding the study as a whole: Tracking of tumor mutation counts was seen in expanded intratumoral alpha and beta TCR counts.

TCRdb reprocessed the 5' RACE reads with MiXCR, giving one entry per CDR3 protein. The sample holds a few thousand distinct CDR3 sequences; roughly 17% are singletons and the top ten take 14%. These receptors lack a known antigen. Time point specified: sample taken at primary tumor resection. The source material was lung tumor tissue, sampled at surgery. Every receptor here comes from a male donor with early-stage non-small cell lung cancer.

By frequency in the sample, this clonotype is medium-sized. This sequence joins TRBV28 and TRBJ2-1; D remains unclear. In germline, CDR1 is MDHEN, CDR2 SYDVKM. Trimming removed 4 bases at V and 9 bases at J, with 13 bases between. This CDR3 is 13 amino acids long. The CDR3 reads CASSSPYLSEQFF. The CDR3 DNA is TGTGCCAGCAGTTCTCCCTACTTGAGTGAGCAGTTCTTC.

This clonotype was counted between two and nine times. This rearrangement joins TRBV10-2 to TRBJ2-7, with TRBD1 matching over 8 bases. The germline V gene encodes CDR1 WSHSY and CDR2 SAAADI. V shed 6 bases, J shed 3 bases, and the junction held 4 bases outside the gene matches. This CDR3 has 13 amino acids. The CDR3 sequence: CASSGQGSYEQYF. CDR3 DNA: TGCGCCAGCAGCGGACAGGGAAGCTACGAGCAGTACTTC.

This clonotype was seen a few times. The chain recombines TRBV5-1 with TRBJ2-7, with D maybe TRBD1 (6 bases). The length of the CDR3 is 13 residues. Germline V lookup: CDR1 SGHRS, CDR2 YFSETQ. V was shortened by 0 bases and J by 3 bases, with 7 bases between the two germline ends. In DNA, the CDR3 is TGCGCCAGCAGCTTGGAACAGGGCTACGAGCAGTACTTC. Its protein product is CASSLEQGYEQYF. Complete variable domain (other parts from reference TRBV5-1 and TRBJ2-7): KAGVTQTPRYLIKTRGQQVTLSCSPISGHRSVSWYQQTPGQGLQFLFEYFSETQRNKGNFPGRFSGRQFSNSRSEMNVSTLELGDSALYLCASSLEQGYEQYFGPGTRLTVT.

This clonotype qualifies as medium-sized. The J gene is TRBJ1-1, the V gene TRBV6-1, with D tentatively TRBD1 (5 bases). CDR3 size: 17 residues. Per the germline V gene, CDR1 is MNHNS and CDR2 is SASEGT. The ends were cut back, 4 bases at V and 0 bases at J, with 18 bases in the middle. The CDR3 loop reads CASSASGRSGVNTEAFF. In DNA form, the CDR3 reads TGTGCCAGCAGTGCCTCCGGGAGGTCGGGGGTGAACACTGAAGCTTTCTTT.

This clonotype was seen more than once but under ten times. V is TRBV6-2 or TRBV6-3 and J is TRBJ2-7; D uncertain. V dropped 0 bases and J dropped 3 bases, with 3 bases sitting between them. CDR1 and CDR2 from the germline V gene are MNHEY and SVGEGT. The CDR3 loop spans 12 amino acids. The CDR3 coding sequence is TGTGCCAGCAGTTACTCGATCTACGAGCAGTACTTC. It encodes CASSYSIYEQYF.

This clonotype was detected only a few times. The chain uses TRBV27 and TRBJ2-3; 9 bases agree with TRBD2. CDR3 length equals 19 residues. The V gene end was trimmed by 2 bases and the J gene end by 0 bases; junction bases not matched to a gene: 12. Germline lookup yields CDR1 MNHEY and CDR2 SMNVEV (reference sequence). The CDR3 nucleotides are TGTGCCAGCAGTTTACGCGTAGGTAGCGGGGGTTATAGCACAGATACGCAGTATTTT. Translated: CASSLRVGSGGYSTDTQYF.

In this sample, this clonotype is medium-sized (0.01 to 0.1%). The chain recombines TRBV27 with TRBJ2-3; D may be TRBD2 (5 bases). Between the trimmed V and J ends, which lost 4 bases and 6 bases, there was a span of 8 bases. The CDR3 is 12 amino acids. Germline V gene lookup returns CDR1 MNHEY and CDR2 SMNVEV (reference sequence). For the CDR3, the DNA is TGTGCCAGCAGTTCCTGGAGGGATACGCAGTATTTT. This codes for CASSSWRDTQYF.

In its sample, this clonotype ranks as medium-sized. J is TRBJ2-5 and V is TRBV7-2, with 8 positions matching TRBD2. With V trimmed by 5 bases and J by 2 bases, 7 bases remained unmatched. The CDR3 has 15 residues. In germline, CDR1 is SGHTA, CDR2 FQGNSA. This CDR3 reads CASSRSGNPQETQYF. The CDR3 DNA reads TGTGCCAGCAGCCGTAGCGGGAACCCACAAGAGACCCAGTACTTC.

This clonotype occurred a few times. The chain employs TRBV27 and TRBJ1-1, with D possibly TRBD1 on 6 matching bases. V was clipped by 6 bases and J by 2 bases, with 10 bases between them. Germline V gene lookup returns CDR1 MNHEY and CDR2 SMNVEV (reference sequence). The CDR3 loop spans 13 amino acids. CDR3 amino acids: CASSAGTNTEAFF. Written as DNA, the CDR3 is TGTGCCAGCAGCGCCGGGACAAACACTGAAGCTTTCTTT.

This clonotype came up many times. The rearrangement uses TRBV6-5 and TRBJ2-1; D is possibly TRBD1 or TRBD2 (5 bases each). The CDR3 extends over 13 amino acids. Germline V gives CDR1 MNHEY, CDR2 SVGAGI. V lost 0 bases, J lost 9 bases, and 9 bases lay in between. CDR3 protein: CASSYSAGGEQFF. For the CDR3, the DNA is TGTGCCAGCAGTTACTCGGCTGGGGGTGAGCAGTTCTTC.

The rearrangement joins TRBV3-1 to TRBJ2-5; no clear D gene. Deletions cut 1 base from V and 3 bases from J, with 3 bases between. Germline values: CDR1 LGHDT, CDR2 YNNKEL (reference sequence). The CDR3 loop spans 12 amino acids. The CDR3 is CASSQVKETQYF. In DNA form, the CDR3 reads TGTGCCAGCAGCCAAGTCAAAGAGACCCAGTACTTC.

By share, this clonotype counts as medium-sized. The V gene is TRBV4-1, the J gene TRBJ2-1; 13 bases are shared with TRBD2. V trimming: 4 bases; J trimming: 0 bases; junction bases outside the gene matches: 9. The CDR3 is 19 amino acids. In germline, CDR1 is MGHRA, CDR2 YSYEKL. The chain's CDR3 is CASSPSGTSGASSYNEQFF. CDR3 nucleotide sequence: TGCGCCAGCAGCCCATCTGGGACTAGCGGGGCGAGCTCCTACAATGAGCAGTTCTTC.

V is TRBV2 and J is TRBJ2-3, with 7 bases matching TRBD1. The germline V gene has CDR1 SNHLY and CDR2 FYNNEI. V trimming: 7 bases; J trimming: 4 bases; junction bases outside the gene matches: 14. This CDR3 spans 16 amino acids. As DNA, the CDR3 is TGTGCCAGCAAAGTATGGGGGACAGCCCCCCCAGATACGCAGTATTTT. Translation gives CASKVWGTAPPDTQYF.

This chain joins TRBV14 and TRBJ1-1, with 9 bases aligning to TRBD1. This CDR3 has 14 amino acids. Looked up from germline, CDR1 is SGHDN and CDR2 is FVKESK. V was clipped by 3 bases and J by 7 bases; unmatched bases: 6. CDR3 sequence: CASSHGTGNVEAFF. The CDR3 bases are TGTGCCAGCAGCCACGGGACAGGGAATGTTGAAGCTTTCTTT.

This clonotype is labeled large (0.1 to 1%). The chain joins TRBV27 to TRBJ1-6; possibly TRBD1 for D (6 bases). Trimming stripped 3 bases from V and 6 bases from J, with 12 bases between. CDR1 and CDR2 (germline): MNHEY, SMNVEV (reference sequence). The CDR3 spans 15 residues. The CDR3 sequence is CASSLARQVNSPLHF. DNA for the CDR3: TGTGCCAGCAGTTTGGCTAGACAGGTTAATTCACCCCTCCACTTT.

This clonotype was seen only a few times. J is TRBJ1-2 and V is TRBV7-2; D call uncertain. Germline values: CDR1 SGHTA, CDR2 FQGNSA. Trimming cost V 3 bases and J 8 bases, with 13 bases left between them. The CDR3 consists of 13 residues. The DNA of the CDR3 is TGTGCCAGCAGCTTTAAAACGCTAGTCGGCTACACCTTC. Its translation: CASSFKTLVGYTF.

By sample share, this clonotype is large. V gene TRBV12-3 or TRBV12-4 combines with J gene TRBJ1-5; D might be TRBD1 (6 bases). The V end was cut by 5 bases, the J end by 13 bases, with 12 bases between. The CDR3 spans 11 residues. The DNA of the CDR3 is TGTGCCAGCAGTATGGGACACCTTCAGCATTTT. Its translation: CASSMGHLQHF.

In its sample, this clonotype was seen once. The chain carries TRBV6-6 and TRBJ2-7; possible D gene TRBD1, 6 bases. Trimming removed 0 bases from V and 10 bases from J, with 19 bases in between. This CDR3 region has 15 residues. Germline loops: CDR1 MNHNY, CDR2 SVGAGI (reference sequence). This CDR3 is CASSYSHAGADSQYF. The DNA of the CDR3 is TGTGCCAGCAGTTACTCTCATGCAGGGGCGGACTCTCAGTACTTC.

Relative to its sample, this clonotype is medium-sized. V is TRBV5-8 and J is TRBJ2-4; D not certain. With 4 bases removed from V and 9 bases from J, the gap between germline ends came to 11 bases. This CDR3 is built from 12 residues. CDR1 SGHTS and CDR2 YDEGEE come from the germline V gene. The CDR3 coding sequence is TGTGCCAGCAGCCAGAAACGGGTCATTCAGTACTTC. It specifies CASSQKRVIQYF.

Note on this clonotype: The junction shows a germline mismatch at one end, possibly a read error. The chain recombines TRBV6-1 with TRBJ2-3; D may match TRBD1 or TRBD2 (5 bases each). Germline-derived CDR1 and CDR2 are MNHNS and SASEGT. The length of the CDR3 is 15 residues. For the CDR3, the DNA is TGCGCCAGCAGTGAAGCGGCAGGGCTCAGTGATACGCAGTATTTT. As protein: CASSEAAGLSDTQYF.

Details on this clonotype: A much more abundant neighbour one base away suggests this may be a read error. This chain connects TRBV5-4 to TRBJ1-1; the D is unclear. The CDR3 contains 16 residues. V was shortened by 1 base and J by 1 base, with 14 bases between the two germline ends. Germline V gene lookup returns CDR1 SGHNT and CDR2 YYREEE (reference sequence). The CDR3 DNA reads TGTGCCAGCAGCTTGCTGCCCACCGGACCGAACACTGAAGCTTTCTTT. This sequence encodes CASSLLPTGPNTEAFF.